The 27 T cell receptor beta chains in this list originate from one sample, sequenced in a study of T cell repertoires in cytomegalovirus infection. TCRdb re-analysed the reads in MiXCR, keeping a single row per CDR3 protein. This sample has some 150,000 distinct CDR3 sequences, with about 25% found just once. Material: PBMCs. The receptor source for this set is a human donor in good health (CMV status not recorded). Some clones in this sample may be carry-over from other donors' samples.

The chain has TRBV28 and TRBJ2-7; TRBD2 agrees at 12 bases. Looked up from germline, CDR1 is MDHEN and CDR2 is SYDVKM. The CDR3 spans 14 residues. Losses at the gene ends were 7 bases for V and 6 bases for J; bases not matched to a gene: 7. The CDR3 loop is CASKTSGRGGEQYF. The CDR3, as DNA: TGTGCCAGCAAGACTAGCGGGAGAGGCGGCGAGCAGTACTTC.

This clonotype was seen many times. The rearrangement uses TRBV19 and TRBJ1-1, with 8 bases that match TRBD1. V lost 3 bases, J lost 7 bases, and 1 base stayed unmatched. The CDR3 covers 12 residues. From germline, CDR1 is LNHDA and CDR2 SQIVND (reference sequence). The CDR3, as DNA: TGTGCCAGTAGTATTACAGGGGGTGAAGCTTTCTTT. Its translation is CASSITGGEAFF.

This clonotype has a handful of counts. V gene TRBV20-1 combines with J gene TRBJ2-1; TRBD2 agrees at 7 bases. The CDR3 is made up of 11 amino acids. Germline assignment: CDR1 DFQATT and CDR2 SNEGSKA (reference sequence). V was pared by 7 bases and J by 6 bases, with 3 bases of the junction left unmatched. The CDR3: CSGGRTNEQFF. CDR3 nucleotides: TGCAGTGGCGGGAGAACCAATGAGCAGTTCTTC.

This clonotype was seen many times. This chain joins TRBV7-2 and TRBJ2-1; 7 nucleotides agree with TRBD2. Germline assignment: CDR1 SGHTA and CDR2 FQGNSA. J was trimmed by 0 bases and V by 0 bases; bases with no gene match: 8. The CDR3 has 18 residues. The CDR3 sequence is CASSLAPLADISYNEQFF. Written as DNA, the CDR3 is TGTGCCAGCAGCTTAGCACCTCTAGCGGATATCTCCTACAATGAGCAGTTCTTC.

The V and J genes are TRBV2 and TRBJ2-1; the match to TRBD2 covers 7 bases. This CDR3 comprises 18 residues. The junction had 15 bases not matched to a gene; V was cut back by 7 bases and J by 0 bases. CDR1 and CDR2 from the germline V gene are SNHLY and FYNNEI. The CDR3 DNA is TGTGCCAGCAAGCGGGGCGGCAACGTACCTAGCTCCTACAATGAGCAGTTCTTC. Protein: CASKRGGNVPSSYNEQFF. Based on the CDR3 plus reference TRBV2 and TRBJ2-1, the full variable domain is EPEVTQTPSHQVTQMGQEVILRCVPISNHLYFYWYRQILGQKVEFLVSFYNNEISEKSEIFDDQFSVERPDGSNFTLKIRSTKLEDSAMYFCASKRGGNVPSSYNEQFFGPGTRLTVL.

This clonotype was found many times. This CDR3 reads CASSPYYGSGNEQFF. In DNA, the CDR3 is TGTGCCAGCAGCCCTTATTACGGTAGCGGGAATGAGCAGTTCTTC. This chain uses TRBV7-6 with TRBJ2-1, with TRBD2 identical over 7 bases. Germline CDR1 is SGHVS and CDR2 is FNYEAQ. The CDR3 covers 15 residues. Germline trimming cut 5 bases from V and 7 bases from J; bases unmatched to any gene: 11.

This clonotype occurred many times. This sequence joins TRBV27 and TRBJ2-7; D might be TRBD1 or TRBD2, each matching 5 bases. The CDR3 runs to 15 residues. The germline gives CDR1 MNHEY, CDR2 SMNVEV (reference sequence). Trimming removed 4 bases from V and 3 bases from J, with 16 bases in between. DNA of the CDR3: TGTGCCAGCAGTTCAACCGGGACGGGCGACTACGAGCAGTACTTC. Amino acids: CASSSTGTGDYEQYF.

This clonotype was seen at least ten times. The chain carries TRBV7-2 and TRBJ2-1; a weak D match, TRBD2 (6 bases). Germline CDR1 is SGHTA and CDR2 is FQGNSA. The CDR3 is 15 amino acids. V was trimmed by 5 bases and J by 2 bases, leaving 13 bases between them. The DNA of the CDR3 is TGTGCCAGCAGCCCCGAGGGGAGGCCCTACAATGAGCAGTTCTTC. Translating it yields CASSPEGRPYNEQFF.

The chain recombines TRBV28 with TRBJ2-1, with D maybe TRBD2 (5 bases). Trimming stripped 6 bases from V and 7 bases from J, with 16 bases between. The CDR3 is made up of 14 amino acids. Germline V gene sequence: CDR1 MDHEN, CDR2 SYDVKM. The chain's CDR3 is CASSPPASWNEQFF. The DNA for the CDR3 is TGTGCCAGCAGCCCCCCGGCTAGCTGGAATGAGCAGTTCTTC.

This clonotype was counted a few times. This chain uses TRBV28 with TRBJ2-6; TRBD2 matches at 7 bases. Germline V lookup: CDR1 MDHEN, CDR2 SYDVKM. V trimming: 3 bases; J trimming: 4 bases; junction bases outside the gene matches: 6. The CDR3 runs to 16 residues. This CDR3 is CASSFGEGRGANVLTF. The CDR3 DNA reads TGTGCCAGCAGTTTTGGGGAGGGGCGCGGGGCCAACGTCCTGACTTTC.

The chain is built from TRBV2 and TRBJ1-2; D is perhaps TRBD1 (6 bases). CDR1 SNHLY and CDR2 FYNNEI come from the germline V gene. V was trimmed by 2 bases and J by 6 bases, leaving 19 bases between them. The CDR3 totals 16 residues. CDR3 in amino acids: CASSERLTGFLNGYTF. In DNA, the CDR3 is TGTGCCAGCAGTGAAAGGTTGACAGGATTTCTGAATGGCTACACCTTC.

This chain links TRBV19 with TRBJ2-3, with 8 bases identical to TRBD2. Germline trimming cut 2 bases from V and 1 base from J; bases unmatched to any gene: 8. The germline V gene encodes CDR1 LNHDA and CDR2 SQIVND (reference sequence). The CDR3 has 17 residues. CDR3 amino acids: CASSISSGGAGTDTQYF. The CDR3 DNA follows: TGTGCCAGTAGTATAAGTTCCGGGGGGGCCGGCACAGATACGCAGTATTTT.

As concerns this clonotype: The junction departs from the called germline gene at one end, perhaps through a read error. V and J are TRBV7-4 and TRBJ1-3; unclear D gene. This CDR3 is built from 17 residues. Looked up from germline, CDR1 is SGHVT and CDR2 is SQSDAQ. As DNA, the CDR3 is TGTGCCAGCAGCTCCCAATTACCTGTCTTCTCTGGAAACTCCATATATTTT. Protein product: CASSSQLPVFSGNSIYF.

This clonotype has ten or more counts. The chain is built from TRBV7-2 and TRBJ1-2; D call uncertain. V lost 4 bases, J lost 8 bases, and 11 bases lay in between. Per the germline V gene, CDR1 is SGHTA and CDR2 is FQGNSA. This CDR3 comprises 12 residues. The CDR3 bases are TGTGCCAGCAGCTCCAGAGTTGCCGGCTACACCTTC. Translated, it gives CASSSRVAGYTF. Drawing the rest from reference TRBV7-2 and TRBJ1-2, the complete variable domain is GAGVSQSPSNKVTEKGKDVELRCDPISGHTALYWYRQSLGQGLEFLIYFQGNSAPDKSGLPSDRFSAERTGGSVSTLTIQRTQQEDSAVYLCASSSRVAGYTFGSGTRLTVV.

V gene TRBV6-5 combines with J gene TRBJ1-1, with 7 bases identical to TRBD1. The length of the CDR3 is 15 residues. Per germline, CDR1 MNHEY and CDR2 SVGAGI. J lost 4 bases, V lost 7 bases, and 12 bases had no gene match. This CDR3 is CASTRTGRMSTEAFF. In DNA form, the CDR3 reads TGTGCCAGCACCCGGACAGGAAGAATGAGCACTGAAGCTTTCTTT.

This clonotype was counted at least ten times. The chain employs TRBV7-9 and TRBJ1-5; D is unresolved. The CDR3 sequence is 14 residues long. V was shortened by 0 bases and J by 2 bases, with 5 bases between the two germline ends. Germline CDR1 SEHNR, CDR2 FQNEAQ (reference sequence). As DNA, the CDR3 is TGTGCCAGCAGCTTAGCGGCAGGCAATCAGCCCCAGCATTTT. Translating it yields CASSLAAGNQPQHF. The whole variable domain, remainder taken from reference TRBV7-9 and TRBJ1-5, is DTGVSQNPRHKITKRGQNVTFRCDPISEHNRLYWYRQTLGQGPEFLTYFQNEAQLEKSRLLSDRFSAERPKGSFSTLEIQRTEQGDSAMYLCASSLAAGNQPQHFGDGTRLSIL.

The rearrangement joins TRBV20-1 to TRBJ2-1; TRBD2 agrees at 12 bases. CDR3 length: 16 amino acids. V shed 3 bases and J 3 bases; nucleotides not matched to a gene: 6. The germline V gene encodes CDR1 DFQATT and CDR2 SNEGSKA (reference sequence). CDR3 bases: TGCAGTGCTAGTACGGCTAGCGGGGGGGTCTACAATGAGCAGTTCTTC. Its protein is CSASTASGGVYNEQFF.

This sequence joins TRBV28 and TRBJ1-4, with TRBD1 as a possible D gene (5 bases). V lost 3 bases and J 8 bases, leaving 7 bases between the germline ends. From germline, CDR1 is MDHEN and CDR2 SYDVKM. CDR3 length: 12 amino acids. The CDR3 nucleotides are TGTGCCAGCAGTTTGGGACCAGAAAAACTGTTTTTT. Protein sequence: CASSLGPEKLFF.

This clonotype was observed a handful of times. An end of the junction differs from the germline gene, which may be a read error. The genes are TRBV4-1 and TRBJ2-1; 7 bases agree with TRBD1. Germline lookup yields CDR1 MGHRA and CDR2 YSYEKL. The CDR3 consists of 16 residues. CDR3 sequence: CASSQDRGLSYNEQFF. As DNA, the CDR3 is TGTGCCAGCAGCCAAGATAGGGGGCTTTCCTACAATGAGCAGTTCTTC.

The chain couples TRBV20-1 to TRBJ2-7, with D perhaps TRBD2 (5 bases). Per germline, CDR1 DFQATT and CDR2 SNEGSKA (reference sequence). The CDR3 loop spans 12 amino acids. The V end lost 3 bases, the J end lost 3 bases, and 9 bases lay between the germline ends. The CDR3 loop is CSARYGIYEQYF. CDR3 DNA sequence: TGCAGTGCTAGGTACGGGATCTACGAGCAGTACTTC.

This clonotype was seen a few times. The rearrangement joins TRBV28 to TRBJ1-5; weak D call: TRBD1 (5 bases). There are 15 residues in the CDR3. In germline, CDR1 is MDHEN, CDR2 SYDVKM. V was shortened by 5 bases and J by 8 bases, with 19 bases between the two germline ends. The CDR3 loop reads CASSPPGTLNEPQHF. The CDR3 DNA reads as TGTGCCAGCAGTCCCCCCGGGACCCTTAACGAGCCCCAGCATTTT.

This clonotype was counted a few times. V gene TRBV28 combines with J gene TRBJ1-2; a possible D gene is TRBD1 (6 bases). The V gene's germline CDR1 is MDHEN and CDR2 SYDVKM. The CDR3 has 16 amino acids. Trimming pared 3 bases from V and 4 bases from J, leaving 18 bases between. CDR3 residues: CASSLGAVMRSYGYTF. The CDR3 DNA reads TGTGCCAGCAGTTTGGGGGCCGTTATGAGAAGCTATGGCTACACCTTC.

V and J are TRBV4-1 and TRBJ2-1; no clear D. The CDR3 runs to 15 residues. The V gene lost 0 bases and the J gene lost 0 bases, with 6 bases spanning the gap. The germline V gene has CDR1 MGHRA and CDR2 YSYEKL. As DNA, the CDR3 is TGCGCCAGCAGCCAAGACAGGAGCTCCTACAATGAGCAGTTCTTC. This codes for CASSQDRSSYNEQFF.

The rearrangement joins TRBV27 to TRBJ2-1, with D possibly being TRBD1 (6 bases). Trimming removed 2 bases at V and 6 bases at J, with 14 bases between. Germline lookup yields CDR1 MNHEY and CDR2 SMNVEV (reference sequence). This CDR3 is 15 amino acids long. The CDR3 DNA reads TGTGCCAGCAGTTTAGTGAGGACAGTTGGCAATGAGCAGTTCTTC. Its translation: CASSLVRTVGNEQFF.

V is TRBV6-6 and J is TRBJ2-1, with D uncertain. This CDR3 has 17 amino acids. The germline V and J ends were trimmed by 3 bases and 0 bases, with 15 bases remaining between them. From germline, CDR1 is MNHNY and CDR2 SVGAGI (reference sequence). CDR3 in amino acids: CASSYPNFDGSYNEQFF. The CDR3 DNA sequence: TGTGCCAGCAGTTATCCCAACTTCGACGGCTCCTACAATGAGCAGTTCTTC.

This clonotype was seen only once. The V gene is TRBV20-1, the J gene TRBJ1-2; possible D gene TRBD1, 6 bases. V lost 6 bases and J lost 8, with 13 bases in between. The germline V gene encodes CDR1 DFQATT and CDR2 SNEGSKA (reference sequence). This CDR3 has 11 amino acids. CDR3 protein: CSARPGGGYTF. The CDR3 region has the DNA TGCAGTGCCAGACCCGGGGGCGGCTACACCTTC.

Concerning this clonotype: This may stem from a read error, because a much larger clone lies one nucleotide away. V usage is TRBV5-1 and J usage is TRBJ1-1; D might be TRBD1 (6 bases). The CDR3 runs to 15 residues. The germline V gene has CDR1 SGHRS and CDR2 YFSETQ. The CDR3 loop reads CASSLERTANTGAFF. CDR3 coding DNA: TGCGCCAGCAGCTTGGAACGGACAGCGAACACTGGAGCTTTCTTT.